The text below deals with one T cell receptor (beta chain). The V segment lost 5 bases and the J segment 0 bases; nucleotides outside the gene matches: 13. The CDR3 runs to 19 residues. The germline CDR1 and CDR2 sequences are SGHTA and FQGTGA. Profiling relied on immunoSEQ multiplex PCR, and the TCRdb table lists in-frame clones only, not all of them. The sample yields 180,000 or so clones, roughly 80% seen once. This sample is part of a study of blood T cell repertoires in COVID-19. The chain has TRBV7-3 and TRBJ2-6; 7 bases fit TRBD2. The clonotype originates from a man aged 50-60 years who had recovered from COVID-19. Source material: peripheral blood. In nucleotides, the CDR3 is TGTGCCAGCAGCCCGACGGCGGCTAGCGGAAACTCTGGGGCCAACGTCCTGACTTTC. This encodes CASSPTAASGNSGANVLTF.